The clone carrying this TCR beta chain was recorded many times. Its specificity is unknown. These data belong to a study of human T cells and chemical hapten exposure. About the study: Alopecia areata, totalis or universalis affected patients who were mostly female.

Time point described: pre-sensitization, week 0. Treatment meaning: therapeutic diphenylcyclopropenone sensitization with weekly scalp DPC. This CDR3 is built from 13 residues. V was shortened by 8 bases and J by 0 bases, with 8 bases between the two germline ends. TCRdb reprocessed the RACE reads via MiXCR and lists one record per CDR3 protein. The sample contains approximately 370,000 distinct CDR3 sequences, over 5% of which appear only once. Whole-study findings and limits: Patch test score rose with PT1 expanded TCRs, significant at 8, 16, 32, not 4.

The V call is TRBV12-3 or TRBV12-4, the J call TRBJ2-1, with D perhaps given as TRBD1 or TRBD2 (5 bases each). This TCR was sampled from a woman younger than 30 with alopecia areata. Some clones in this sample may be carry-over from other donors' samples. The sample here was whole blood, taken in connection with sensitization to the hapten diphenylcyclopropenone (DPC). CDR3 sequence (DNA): TGTGCCAGCTGGGGGAGCTCCTACAATGAGCAGTTCTTC. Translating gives CASWGSSYNEQFF.